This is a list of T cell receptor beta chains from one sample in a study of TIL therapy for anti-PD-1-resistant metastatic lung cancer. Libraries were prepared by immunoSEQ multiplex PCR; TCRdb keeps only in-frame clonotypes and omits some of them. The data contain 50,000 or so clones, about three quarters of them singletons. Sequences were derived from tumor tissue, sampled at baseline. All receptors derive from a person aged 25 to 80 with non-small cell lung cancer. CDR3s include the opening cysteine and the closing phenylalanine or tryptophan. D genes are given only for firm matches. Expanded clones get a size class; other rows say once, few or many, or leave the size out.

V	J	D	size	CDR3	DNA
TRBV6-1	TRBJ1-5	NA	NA	CASTHSNQPQHF	TGTGCCAGCACGCATAGCAATCAGCCCCAGCATTTT
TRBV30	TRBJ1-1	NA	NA	CAWKENTEAFF	TGTGCCTGGAAGGAGAACACTGAAGCTTTCTTT
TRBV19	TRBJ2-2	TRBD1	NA	CASSALDRDVGELFF	TGTGCCAGTAGTGCACTGGACAGGGATGTCGGGGAGCTGTTTTTT
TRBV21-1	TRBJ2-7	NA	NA	CASSYRLAGPTYEQYF	TGTGCCAGCAGCTACCGACTAGCGGGACCTACTTACGAGCAGTACTTC
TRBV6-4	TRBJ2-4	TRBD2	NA	CASSPGGGHIQYF	TGTGCCAGCAGCCCCGGGGGGGGGCACATTCAGTACTTC
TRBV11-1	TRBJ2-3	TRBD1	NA	CASSPGQGPSTDTQYF	TGTGCCAGCAGCCCCGGACAGGGCCCTAGCACAGATACGCAGTATTTT
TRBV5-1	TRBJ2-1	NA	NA	CASSLRAGSYNEQFF	TGCGCCAGCAGCTTGAGGGCAGGCTCCTACAATGAGCAGTTCTTC
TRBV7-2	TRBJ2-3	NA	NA	CASSLADTQYF	TGTGCCAGCAGCTTAGCAGATACGCAGTATTTT
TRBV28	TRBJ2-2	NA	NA	CASIWGTANTGELFF	TGTGCCAGCATTTGGGGGACCGCGAACACCGGGGAGCTGTTTTTT
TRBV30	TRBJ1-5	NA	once	CAWSFVNQPQHF	TGTGCCTGGAGTTTTGTCAATCAGCCCCAGCATTTT
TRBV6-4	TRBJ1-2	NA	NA	CASSDSWGKNYGYTF	TGTGCCAGCAGTGACTCGTGGGGAAAAAACTATGGCTACACCTTC
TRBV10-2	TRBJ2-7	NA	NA	CASRGSFYEQYF	TGCGCCAGCCGGGGTAGCTTCTACGAGCAGTACTTC
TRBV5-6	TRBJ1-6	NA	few	CASRSGYNSPLHF	TGTGCCAGCAGATCGGGCTATAATTCACCCCTCCACTTT
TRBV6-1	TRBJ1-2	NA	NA	CASSEGGVLFNYGYTF	TGTGCCAGCAGTGAAGGCGGGGTTCTCTTTAACTATGGCTACACCTTC
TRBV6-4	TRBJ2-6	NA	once	CASSGQNSGANVLTF	TGTGCCAGCAGTGGACAAAACTCTGGGGCCAACGTCCTGACTTTC
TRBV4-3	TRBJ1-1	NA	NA	CASSQDTAGAFMNTEAFF	TGCGCCAGCAGCCAAGATACGGCAGGGGCGTTTATGAACACTGAAGCTTTCTTT
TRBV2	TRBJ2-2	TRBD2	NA	CASMLAGGRVTGELFF	TGTGCCAGCATGCTAGCGGGGGGGCGCGTCACCGGGGAGCTGTTTTTT
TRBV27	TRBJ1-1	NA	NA	CASSLSVANTEAFF	TGTGCCAGCAGTTTATCGGTGGCGAACACTGAAGCTTTCTTT
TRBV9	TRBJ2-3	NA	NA	CASSVGARRNTDTQYF	TGTGCCAGCAGCGTCGGAGCCAGGAGAAACACAGATACGCAGTATTTT
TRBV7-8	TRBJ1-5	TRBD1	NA	CASSLGQGANQPQHF	TGTGCCAGCAGCTTAGGACAGGGGGCCAATCAGCCCCAGCATTTT
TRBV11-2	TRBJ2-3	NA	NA	CASSPGRGYTDTQYF	TGTGCCAGCAGCCCGGGGAGGGGGTACACAGATACGCAGTATTTT
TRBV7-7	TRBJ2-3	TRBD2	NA	CARLATTDTQYF	TGTGCCCGACTAGCGACCACAGATACGCAGTATTTT
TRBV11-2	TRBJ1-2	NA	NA	CASSLSGIYGYTF	TGTGCCAGCAGCTTGTCAGGGATCTATGGCTACACCTTC
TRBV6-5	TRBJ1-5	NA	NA	CASQRRDSQPQHF	TGTGCCAGCCAGAGACGGGATTCGCAGCCCCAGCATTTT
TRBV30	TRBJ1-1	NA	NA	CAWSARNTEAFF	TGTGCCTGGAGTGCCCGGAACACTGAAGCTTTCTTT
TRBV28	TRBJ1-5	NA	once	CASRTQGFQPQHF	TGTGCCAGCAGGACACAGGGATTTCAGCCCCAGCATTTT
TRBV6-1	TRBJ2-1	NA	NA	CASSGAGDFNEQFF	TGTGCCAGCAGTGGCGCCGGGGACTTCAATGAGCAGTTCTTC
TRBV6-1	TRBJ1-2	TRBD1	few	CASSGNRDRGYGYTF	TGTGCCAGCAGTGGAAACCGGGACAGGGGTTATGGCTACACCTTC
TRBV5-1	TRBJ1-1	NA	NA	CASSLMGRTEAFF	TGCGCCAGCAGCTTGATGGGGCGTACTGAAGCTTTCTTT
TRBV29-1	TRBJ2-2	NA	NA	CSGILEGELFF	TGCAGCGGGATTTTGGAGGGGGAGCTGTTTTTT
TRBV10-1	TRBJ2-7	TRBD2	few	CASSPLSGTSYEQYF	TGCGCCAGCAGTCCACTTAGCGGGACCTCCTACGAGCAGTACTTC
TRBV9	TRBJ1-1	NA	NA	CASSVGWGGDTEAFF	TGTGCCAGCAGCGTAGGCTGGGGAGGGGACACTGAAGCTTTCTTT
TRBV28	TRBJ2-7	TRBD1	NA	CASSSSGTGKYEQYF	TGTGCCAGCAGTTCCTCGGGGACAGGGAAATACGAGCAGTACTTC
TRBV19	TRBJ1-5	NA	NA	CASSHQGREGPQHF	TGTGCCAGTAGCCACCAGGGAAGAGAAGGGCCCCAGCATTTT
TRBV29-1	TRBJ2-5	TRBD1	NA	CSVEDPRTGFQETQYF	TGCAGCGTTGAAGATCCAAGGACAGGGTTTCAAGAGACCCAGTACTTC
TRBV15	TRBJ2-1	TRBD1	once	CATSRGGQGAINEQFF	TGTGCCACCAGCAGAGGCGGGCAGGGGGCGATCAATGAGCAGTTCTTC
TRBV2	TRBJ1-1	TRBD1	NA	CASSGGQGALNTEAFF	TGTGCCAGCAGTGGCGGACAGGGAGCATTGAACACTGAAGCTTTCTTT
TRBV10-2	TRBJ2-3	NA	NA	CASSETRGVAQYF	TGCGCCAGCAGTGAGACCAGGGGGGTGGCGCAGTATTTT
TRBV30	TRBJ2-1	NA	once	CAWSVRRGNEQFF	TGTGCCTGGAGTGTGAGAAGGGGGAATGAGCAGTTCTTC
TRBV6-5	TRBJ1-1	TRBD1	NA	CASSYRSSGGNTEAFF	TGTGCCAGCAGTTATCGTTCCTCAGGGGGGAACACTGAAGCTTTCTTT
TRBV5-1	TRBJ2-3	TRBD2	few	CASSLVLAGSADTQYF	TGCGCCAGCAGCTTGGTGCTAGCGGGGAGCGCAGATACGCAGTATTTT
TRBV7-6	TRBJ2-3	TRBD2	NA	CASSLGIAGGPSDTQYF	TGTGCCAGCAGCTTGGGGATAGCGGGAGGGCCTTCGGATACGCAGTATTTT
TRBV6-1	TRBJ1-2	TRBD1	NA	CASSESGQGLYGYTF	TGTGCCAGCAGTGAATCGGGACAGGGGCTCTATGGCTACACCTTC
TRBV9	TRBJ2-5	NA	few	CASSDEHSQETQYF	TGTGCCAGCAGCGACGAGCATTCACAAGAGACCCAGTACTTC
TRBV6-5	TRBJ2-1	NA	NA	CASSFLGYEQFF	TGTGCCAGCAGTTTCCTGGGCTATGAGCAGTTCTTC
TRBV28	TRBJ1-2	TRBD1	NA	CASSSSGQGVYTF	TGTGCCAGCAGTTCCTCCGGACAGGGGGTGTACACCTTC
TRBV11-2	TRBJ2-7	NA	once	CASSLDYSSYEQYF	TGTGCCAGCAGCTTAGATTACAGCTCCTACGAGCAGTACTTC
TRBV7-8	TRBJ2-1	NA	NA	CASSLAGAGVGQFF	TGTGCCAGCAGCTTAGCGGGGGCGGGGGTCGGGCAGTTCTTC
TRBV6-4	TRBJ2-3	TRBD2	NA	CASSPLAGGTDTQYF	TGTGCCAGCAGTCCACTAGCGGGGGGCACAGATACGCAGTATTTT
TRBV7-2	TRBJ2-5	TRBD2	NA	CASSLSGSSYF	TGTGCCAGCAGCCTTAGCGGGAGTAGTTACTTC
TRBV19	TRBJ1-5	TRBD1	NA	CASSIAGTGRGQPQHF	TGTGCCAGTAGTATCGCCGGGACAGGGAGAGGCCAGCCCCAGCATTTT
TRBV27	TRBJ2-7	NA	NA	CASRGTITYEQYF	TGTGCCAGCAGGGGGACAATTACCTACGAGCAGTACTTC
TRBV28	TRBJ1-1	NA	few	CASSPSVLNTEAFF	TGTGCCAGCAGTCCGTCCGTTCTTAACACTGAAGCTTTCTTT
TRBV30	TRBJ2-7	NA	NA	CAWSVGQGGGQYF	TGTGCCTGGAGTGTAGGACAGGGCGGGGGGCAGTACTTC
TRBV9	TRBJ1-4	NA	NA	CASSGQQGSNEKLFF	TGTGCCAGCAGCGGACAACAGGGATCTAATGAAAAACTGTTTTTT
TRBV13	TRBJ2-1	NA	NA	CASSLSPGLADTNEQFF	TGTGCCAGCAGTCTCTCCCCGGGGCTAGCCGACACCAATGAGCAGTTCTTC
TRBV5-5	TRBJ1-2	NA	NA	CASSFNYGYTF	TGTGCCAGCAGCTTCAACTATGGCTACACCTTC
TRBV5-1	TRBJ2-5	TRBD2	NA	CASSPGLAGVEGETQYF	TGCGCCAGCAGCCCCGGACTAGCGGGAGTAGAGGGAGAGACCCAGTACTTC
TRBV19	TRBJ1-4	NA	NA	CASSIGDLGGEKLFF	TGTGCCAGTAGTATTGGCGACCTTGGAGGGGAAAAACTGTTTTTT